These T cell receptor beta chains were read from a single sample in a study of T cell changes during pregnancy in multiple sclerosis. Method: immunoSEQ multiplex PCR; TCRdb's copy keeps in-frame clones and lacks some. This sample has roughly 100,000 clones, with roughly 90% found just once. The specimen comprised peripheral blood, sampled after pregnancy. These receptors all stem from a female donor with multiple sclerosis, enrolled in a pregnancy study. Each CDR3 is given with its conserved first and last residue. The D gene is left open where the match is weak. Expanded clones are given a class, and other clones once, few, many or no size at all.

V	D	size	J	CDR3	DNA
TRBV2	TRBD1	NA	TRBJ2-7	CASSNRGTSYEQYF	TGTGCCAGCAGCAACAGGGGAACCTCCTACGAGCAGTACTTC
TRBV4-1	TRBD1	NA	TRBJ2-5	CASSLGQGDQETQYF	TGCGCCAGCAGCTTGGGACAGGGCGACCAAGAGACCCAGTACTTC
TRBV19	TRBD2	NA	TRBJ2-7	CASSALAGGYEQYF	TGTGCCAGTAGTGCTCTAGCGGGGGGGTACGAGCAGTACTTC
TRBV18	NA	NA	TRBJ2-7	CASSLAPGDEQYF	TGTGCCAGCTCACTGGCCCCGGGGGACGAGCAGTACTTC
TRBV6-1	NA	NA	TRBJ1-5	CASSGEGGGNQPQHF	TGTGCCAGCAGTGGGGAGGGGGGGGGCAATCAGCCCCAGCATTTT
TRBV19	NA	NA	TRBJ2-7	CASSGATYEQYF	TGTGCCAGTAGTGGGGCTACCTACGAGCAGTACTTC
TRBV30	NA	once	TRBJ2-7	CAWRGAVRDEQYF	TGTGCCTGGAGGGGAGCGGTTAGGGACGAGCAGTACTTC
TRBV30	NA	NA	TRBJ1-2	CAWSRDSNYGYTF	TGTGCCTGGAGCCGAGACAGTAACTATGGCTACACCTTC
TRBV5-1	TRBD1	NA	TRBJ2-7	CASSLGQGDEQYF	TGCGCCAGCAGCTTGGGCCAGGGGGACGAGCAGTACTTC
TRBV2	TRBD1	NA	TRBJ2-1	CASSPRGGAVPEQFF	TGTGCCAGCAGTCCAAGAGGGGGCGCGGTGCCTGAGCAGTTCTTC
TRBV6-5	NA	NA	TRBJ2-3	CASSLYLEHSGQYF	TGTGCCAGCAGTTTATATCTAGAACATAGTGGACAGTATTTT
TRBV19	TRBD1	NA	TRBJ1-2	CASSDPPAGRFQGGGYTF	TGTGCCAGTAGCGACCCACCCGCTGGACGATTCCAGGGGGGTGGCTACACCTTC
TRBV5-4	TRBD1	NA	TRBJ2-3	CASSFGTGTDTQYF	TGTGCCAGCAGCTTCGGGACAGGCACAGATACGCAGTATTTT
TRBV25-1	NA	NA	TRBJ2-3	CASSEFGVRTDTQYF	TGTGCCAGCAGTGAATTTGGAGTAAGAACTGATACGCAGTATTTT
TRBV12-5	NA	NA	TRBJ2-7	CASAEGVPYEQYF	TGTGCTAGTGCCGAAGGGGTTCCCTACGAGCAGTACTTC
TRBV6-1	TRBD2	NA	TRBJ2-7	CASSETSARLHEQYF	TGTGCCAGCAGCGAGACTAGCGCCAGGCTCCACGAGCAGTACTTC
TRBV4-1	TRBD1	NA	TRBJ1-6	CASSQTRDRGYNSPLHF	TGCGCCAGCAGCCAAACGAGAGACAGGGGGTATAATTCACCCCTCCACTTT
TRBV7-9	NA	NA	TRBJ2-5	CASSPGRVDQETQYF	TGTGCCAGCAGCCCCGGTCGGGTAGATCAAGAGACCCAGTACTTC
TRBV19	NA	NA	TRBJ1-5	CASTGAGDQPQHF	TGTGCCAGTACAGGGGCAGGGGATCAGCCCCAGCATTTT
TRBV19	NA	NA	TRBJ1-1	CASSMPGRDLEAFF	TGTGCCAGTAGTATGCCGGGCAGGGATCTTGAAGCTTTCTTT
TRBV7-3	TRBD1	NA	TRBJ1-2	CASSWGTGAGGYTF	TGTGCCAGCAGCTGGGGTACAGGGGCGGGTGGCTACACCTTC
TRBV11-2	TRBD2	NA	TRBJ2-7	CASSLGLAGPYEQYF	TGTGCCAGCAGCTTAGGTCTAGCGGGGCCCTACGAGCAGTACTTC
TRBV5-6	NA	once	TRBJ2-2	CASSFPSAGELFF	TGTGCCAGCAGCTTTCCGTCCGCCGGGGAGCTGTTTTTT
TRBV6-5	TRBD1	NA	TRBJ2-7	CASSYGQGAYEQYF	TGTGCCAGCAGTTACGGACAGGGGGCGTACGAGCAGTACTTC
TRBV19	NA	once	TRBJ2-6	CASSRSGPGANVLTF	TGTGCCAGTAGTAGGAGCGGACCTGGGGCCAACGTCCTGACTTTC
TRBV19	TRBD1	NA	TRBJ1-4	CASSIYRGDEKLFF	TGTGCCAGTAGTATATACAGGGGTGATGAAAAACTGTTTTTT
TRBV19	NA	NA	TRBJ1-5	CASSERTARNQPQHF	TGTGCCAGTAGTGAACGGACTGCCCGCAATCAGCCCCAGCATTTT
TRBV7-9	NA	NA	TRBJ1-2	CASSLERVVYGYTF	TGTGCCAGCAGCTTAGAGCGGGTGGTATATGGCTACACCTTC